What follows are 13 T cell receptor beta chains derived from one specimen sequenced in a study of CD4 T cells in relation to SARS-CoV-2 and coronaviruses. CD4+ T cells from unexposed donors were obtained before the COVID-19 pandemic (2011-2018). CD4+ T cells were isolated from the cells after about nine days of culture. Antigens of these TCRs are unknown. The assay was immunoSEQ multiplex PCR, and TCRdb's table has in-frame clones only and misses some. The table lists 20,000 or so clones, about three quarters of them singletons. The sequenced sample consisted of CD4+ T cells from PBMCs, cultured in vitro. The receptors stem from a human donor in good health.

CDR3 sequence: CASRSLAGFTGELFF. For the CDR3, the DNA is TGTGCCAGCAGATCACTAGCGGGCTTCACCGGGGAGCTGTTTTTT. The chain couples TRBV7-8 to TRBJ2-2, with 9 bases lining up with TRBD2. The CDR3 is 15 residues long. The J segment lost 4 bases and the V segment lost 6 bases, leaving 6 bases of the junction unmatched. Germline V CDR1 and CDR2: SGHVS, FQNEAQ. Full variable domain (remainder filled in from reference TRBV7-8 and TRBJ2-2): GAGVSQSPRYKVAKRGQDVALRCDPISGHVSLFWYQQALGQGPEFLTYFQNEAQLDKSGLPSDRFFAERPEGSVSTLKIQRTQQEDSAVYLCASRSLAGFTGELFFGEGSRLTVL.

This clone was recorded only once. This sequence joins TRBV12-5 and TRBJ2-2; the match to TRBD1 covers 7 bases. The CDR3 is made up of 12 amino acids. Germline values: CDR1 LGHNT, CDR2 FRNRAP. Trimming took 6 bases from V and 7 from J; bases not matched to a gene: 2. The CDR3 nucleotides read TGTGCTAGTGGCTCAGGGGGCGGGGAGCTGTTTTTT. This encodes CASGSGGGELFF.

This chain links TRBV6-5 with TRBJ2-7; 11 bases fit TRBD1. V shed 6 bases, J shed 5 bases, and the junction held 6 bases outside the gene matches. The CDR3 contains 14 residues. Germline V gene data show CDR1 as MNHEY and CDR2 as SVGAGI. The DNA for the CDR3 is TGTGCCAGCAGCCTAGGACAGGGGGCCGACGAGCAGTACTTC. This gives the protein CASSLGQGADEQYF.

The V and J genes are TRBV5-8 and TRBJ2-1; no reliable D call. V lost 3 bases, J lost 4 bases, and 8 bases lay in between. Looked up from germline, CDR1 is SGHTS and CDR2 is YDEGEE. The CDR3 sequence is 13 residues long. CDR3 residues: CASSSDIYNEQFF. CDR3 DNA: TGTGCCAGCAGCTCTGACATTTACAATGAGCAGTTCTTC.

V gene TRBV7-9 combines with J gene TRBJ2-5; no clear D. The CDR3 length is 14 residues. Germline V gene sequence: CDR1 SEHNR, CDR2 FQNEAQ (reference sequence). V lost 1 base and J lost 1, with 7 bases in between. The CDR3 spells CASSLGKVQETQYF. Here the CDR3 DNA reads TGTGCCAGCAGCTTAGGCAAAGTCCAAGAGACCCAGTACTTC.

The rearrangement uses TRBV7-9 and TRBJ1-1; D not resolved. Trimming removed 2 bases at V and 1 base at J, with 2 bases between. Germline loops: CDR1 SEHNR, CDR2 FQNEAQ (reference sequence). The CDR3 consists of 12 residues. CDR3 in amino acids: CASSLQNTEAFF. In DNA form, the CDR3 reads TGTGCCAGCAGCTTACAGAACACTGAAGCTTTCTTT.

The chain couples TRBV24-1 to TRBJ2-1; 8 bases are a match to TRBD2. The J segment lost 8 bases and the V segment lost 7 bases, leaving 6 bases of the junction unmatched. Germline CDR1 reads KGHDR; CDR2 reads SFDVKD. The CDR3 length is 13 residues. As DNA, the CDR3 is TGTGCCACCAGGCGCGGGAGGAGCGATGAGCAGTTCTTC. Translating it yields CATRRGRSDEQFF.

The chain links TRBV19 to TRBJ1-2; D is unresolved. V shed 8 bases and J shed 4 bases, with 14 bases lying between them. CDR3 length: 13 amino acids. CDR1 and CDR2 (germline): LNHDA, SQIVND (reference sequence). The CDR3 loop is CASGEWSGYGYTF. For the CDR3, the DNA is TGTGCCAGTGGCGAGTGGTCCGGCTATGGCTACACCTTC.

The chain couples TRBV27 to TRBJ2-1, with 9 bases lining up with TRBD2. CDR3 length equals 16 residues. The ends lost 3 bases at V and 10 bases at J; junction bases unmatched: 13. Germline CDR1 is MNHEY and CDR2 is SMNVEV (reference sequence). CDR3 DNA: TGTGCCAGCAGTTTGGTCCTAGCGGGGCCGATAACCGAGCAGTTCTTC. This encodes CASSLVLAGPITEQFF.

The chain's CDR3 is CASSLGGGTEAFF. CDR3 bases: TGTGCCAGCAGCCTGGGAGGGGGCACTGAAGCTTTCTTT. The genes are TRBV7-9 and TRBJ1-1; maybe TRBD1 (6 bases). The CDR3 runs 13 residues. From germline, CDR1 is SEHNR and CDR2 FQNEAQ (reference sequence). Trimming removed 5 bases at V and 4 bases at J, with 11 bases between.

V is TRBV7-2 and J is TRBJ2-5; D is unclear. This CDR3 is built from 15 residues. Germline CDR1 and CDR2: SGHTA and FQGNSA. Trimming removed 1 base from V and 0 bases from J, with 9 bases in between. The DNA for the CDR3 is TGTGCCAGCAGCTTAGTTCGGGCATACCAAGAGACCCAGTACTTC. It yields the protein CASSLVRAYQETQYF.

Here the CDR3 DNA reads TGTGCCAGCAGTGAAGGTCGGACTAGCGGGAGTCGGACAGATACGCAGTATTTT. It codes for CASSEGRTSGSRTDTQYF. J is TRBJ2-3 and V is TRBV6-1, with 13 nucleotides matching TRBD2. The V segment lost 1 base and the J segment 3 bases; nucleotides outside the gene matches: 7. Germline loops: CDR1 MNHNS, CDR2 SASEGT. This CDR3 spans 18 amino acids.

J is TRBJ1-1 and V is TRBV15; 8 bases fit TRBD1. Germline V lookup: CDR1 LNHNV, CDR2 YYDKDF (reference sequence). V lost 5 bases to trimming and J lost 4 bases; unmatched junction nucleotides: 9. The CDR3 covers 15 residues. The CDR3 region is CATSVTGGESTEAFF. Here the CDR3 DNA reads TGTGCCACCAGCGTTACAGGGGGAGAGAGCACTGAAGCTTTCTTT.